One and the same sample provided the 16 T cell receptor beta chains below, sequenced in a study of blood T cell repertoires in COVID-19. Measured with immunoSEQ multiplex PCR; TCRdb has only the in-frame clones, and not every one. The sample holds roughly 330,000 clones, 88% seen once. The source material was PBMCs or T cells enriched from blood (not recorded which). Receptors originate from a man under 40 who had recovered from COVID-19.

The rearrangement links TRBV5-1 to TRBJ1-1, with D perhaps TRBD1 (5 bases). The germline V gene has CDR1 SGHRS and CDR2 YFSETQ. V lost 0 bases, J lost 0 bases, and 6 bases lay in between. The length of the CDR3 is 14 residues. This CDR3 is CASSLGQMNTEAFF. In nucleotides, the CDR3 is TGCGCCAGCAGCTTGGGACAGATGAACACTGAAGCTTTCTTT.

The chain combines TRBV7-9 with TRBJ1-6; 7 nucleotides line up with TRBD1. V trimming: 5 bases; J trimming: 5 bases; junction bases outside the gene matches: 6. CDR3 length equals 15 residues. Germline V gene lookup returns CDR1 SEHNR and CDR2 FQNEAQ (reference sequence). The CDR3 DNA reads TGTGCCAGCAGCCCCGGGACAGTCAATAATTCACCCCTCCACTTT. The encoded protein is CASSPGTVNNSPLHF.

The V and J genes are TRBV9 and TRBJ1-6; D might be TRBD1 (5 bases). V was trimmed by 3 bases and J by 10 bases, leaving 17 bases between them. This CDR3 region has 15 residues. Germline V gives CDR1 SGDLS, CDR2 YYNGEE. CDR3 in amino acids: CASSGDLQGRSPLHF. Written as DNA, the CDR3 is TGTGCCAGCAGCGGAGATCTCCAGGGCCGCTCACCCCTCCACTTT.

V gene TRBV11-2 combines with J gene TRBJ2-2; the D gene is possibly TRBD2 (5 bases). Trimming removed 3 bases at V and 4 bases at J, with 9 bases between. Germline V gives CDR1 SGHAT, CDR2 FQNNGV. The CDR3 runs to 14 residues. CDR3 protein: CASSLDGGTGELFF. CDR3 nucleotides: TGTGCCAGCAGCTTGGACGGAGGCACCGGGGAGCTGTTTTTT.

This clone was counted between two and nine times. The V call is TRBV5-4, the J call TRBJ1-4, with D maybe TRBD1 (6 bases). Germline V gene sequence: CDR1 SGHNT, CDR2 YYREEE (reference sequence). The CDR3 has 15 amino acids. V was clipped by 4 bases and J by 4 bases, with 14 bases between them. The CDR3 sequence is CASSTRQENNEKLFF. For the CDR3, the DNA is TGTGCCAGCAGCACCCGACAGGAGAATAATGAAAAACTGTTTTTT.

Here the CDR3 DNA reads TGTGCCAGTAGCCCAACCGGGATAACGACTGAAGCTTTCTTT. Translating it yields CASSPTGITTEAFF. This sequence joins TRBV19 and TRBJ1-1; no clear D gene. This CDR3 spans 14 amino acids. CDR1 and CDR2 (germline): LNHDA, SQIVND (reference sequence). Trimming shortened V by 6 bases and J by 5 bases, and 16 bases separated the two germline ends.

The CDR3 DNA reads as TGTGCCAGCAGGCCGACAGGCGCCACTTCCTACGAGCAGTACTTC. Its protein is CASRPTGATSYEQYF. The gene calls are TRBV5-5 and TRBJ2-7, with D possibly matching TRBD1 (6 bases). Looked up from germline, CDR1 is SGHKS and CDR2 is YYEKEE (reference sequence). The CDR3 length is 15 residues. V shed 5 bases and J shed 1 base, with 16 bases lying between them.

V usage is TRBV7-9 and J usage is TRBJ1-3; D may be TRBD1 (5 bases). The CDR3 covers 14 residues. Germline CDR1 reads SEHNR; CDR2 reads FQNEAQ (reference sequence). V lost 5 bases and J 4 bases, leaving 12 bases between the germline ends. In DNA, the CDR3 is TGTGCCAGCAGCAAACAGGAATCGGGAAACACCATATATTTT. Amino acids: CASSKQESGNTIYF.

This clone was seen only a few times. This chain joins TRBV24-1 and TRBJ2-1; 8 positions match TRBD1. Germline CDR1 reads KGHDR; CDR2 reads SFDVKD. V lost 7 bases, J lost 6 bases, and 10 bases stayed unmatched. The CDR3 extends over 15 amino acids. The CDR3 here is CATSNPLGQVNEQFF. CDR3 DNA sequence: TGTGCCACCAGCAACCCATTGGGACAGGTCAATGAGCAGTTCTTC.

The rearrangement links TRBV7-9 to TRBJ1-1, with TRBD1 as a possible D gene (5 bases). V lost 5 bases and J 0 bases, leaving 22 bases between the germline ends. This CDR3 region has 18 residues. Germline-derived CDR1 and CDR2 are SEHNR and FQNEAQ (reference sequence). CDR3 loop: CASSSTRVQRFMNTEAFF. The CDR3 coding sequence is TGTGCCAGCAGCAGCACCAGGGTCCAGCGATTTATGAACACTGAAGCTTTCTTT.

This chain connects TRBV5-1 to TRBJ2-2, with 14 bases identical to TRBD2. V gave up 4 bases and J gave up 6 bases; unmatched junction bases: 8. This CDR3 comprises 17 residues. In germline, CDR1 is SGHRS, CDR2 YFSETQ. The CDR3 DNA sequence: TGCGCCAGCAGCCTCGCCGGGACTAGCGGGGGATCCGGGGAGCTGTTTTTT. Encoded protein: CASSLAGTSGGSGELFF.

The V call is TRBV19, the J call TRBJ1-3, with D possibly being TRBD1 (6 bases). The CDR3 is made up of 14 amino acids. V gave up 8 bases and J gave up 3 bases, with 14 bases separating them. Germline V CDR1 and CDR2: LNHDA, SQIVND (reference sequence). In DNA form, the CDR3 reads TGTGCCAGTGCCCAGGGACAAAATGGAAACACCATATATTTT. This translates into CASAQGQNGNTIYF.

This chain joins TRBV11-2 and TRBJ2-7; TRBD2 aligns across 13 bases. The CDR3 length is 19 residues. Germline CDR1 is SGHAT and CDR2 is FQNNGV. J was trimmed by 6 bases and V by 2 bases; bases with no gene match: 16. The CDR3 nucleotides are TGTGCCAGCAGCTTACACATCGCGCCTTTCGGACTAGCGGGGGTCGAGCAGTACTTC. Its translation: CASSLHIAPFGLAGVEQYF.

The chain is built from TRBV5-1 and TRBJ2-5; 8 bases agree with TRBD2. CDR1 and CDR2 (germline): SGHRS, YFSETQ. The CDR3 runs to 16 residues. Germline trimming cut 0 bases from V and 0 bases from J; bases unmatched to any gene: 4. The DNA for the CDR3 is TGCGCCAGCAGCTTGGAAGGGCGGGGGGACCAAGAGACCCAGTACTTC. Amino acid sequence: CASSLEGRGDQETQYF.

The gene calls are TRBV5-1 and TRBJ1-2, with a weak D call TRBD1 (6 bases). The CDR3 length is 14 residues. Trimming removed 5 bases at V and 4 bases at J, with 15 bases between. Looked up from germline, CDR1 is SGHRS and CDR2 is YFSETQ. The CDR3: CASRTGDIGYGYTF. In DNA form, the CDR3 reads TGCGCCAGCAGAACTGGGGACATTGGCTATGGCTACACCTTC.

The chain employs TRBV28 and TRBJ1-1, with 12 bases fitting TRBD1. The V and J ends lost 0 bases and 7 bases, in that order; junction bases with no gene match: 9. The CDR3 runs to 17 residues. Germline V gene lookup returns CDR1 MDHEN and CDR2 SYDVKM. As DNA, the CDR3 is TGTGCCAGCAGTTTATGGGTTAAGGGACAGGGGGCCGGTGAAGCTTTCTTT. It yields the protein CASSLWVKGQGAGEAFF.